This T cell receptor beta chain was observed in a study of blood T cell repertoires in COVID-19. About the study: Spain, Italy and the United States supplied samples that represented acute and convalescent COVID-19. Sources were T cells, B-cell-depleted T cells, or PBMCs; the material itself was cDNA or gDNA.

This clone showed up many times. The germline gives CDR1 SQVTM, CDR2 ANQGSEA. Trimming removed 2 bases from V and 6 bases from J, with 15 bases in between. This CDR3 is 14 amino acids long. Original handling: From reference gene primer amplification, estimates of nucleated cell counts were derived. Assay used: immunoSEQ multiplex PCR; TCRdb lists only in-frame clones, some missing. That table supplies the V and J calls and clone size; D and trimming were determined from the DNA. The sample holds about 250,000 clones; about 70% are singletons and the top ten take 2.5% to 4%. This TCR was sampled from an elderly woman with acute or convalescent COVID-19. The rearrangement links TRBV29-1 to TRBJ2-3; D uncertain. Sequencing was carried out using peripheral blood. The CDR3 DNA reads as TGCAGCGTTGAAACGGCGGCTCTTTCGGATACGCAGTATTTT. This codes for CSVETAALSDTQYF.